This T cell receptor (beta chain) was recovered during a study of T cell repertoires in aging, cancer and after chemotherapy. At the level of the study: The full dataset contained roughly 8.8 million TCR reads.

There are 18 residues in the CDR3. Germline V CDR1 and CDR2: DFQATT, SNEGSKA (reference sequence). Trimming removed 0 bases from V and 3 bases from J; junction bases left unmatched: 17. This clonotype has only a few counts. Its target is not known. Rearranged V-D-J TRB sequences were amplified with a mixed TRB-A/B primer pool. TCRdb processed the multiplex PCR reads anew with MiXCR; each CDR3 protein has one entry. This table has a few thousand distinct CDR3 sequences, around a quarter appearing once. Amplification of TCR beta used genomic DNA extracted from peripheral blood. General study points: Immunological memory after chemotherapy cannot be judged from the repertoire data. Age-matched healthy donors had significantly more diverse, less clonal blood TCR repertoires than untreated cancer patients. In cancer patients, declining TCR diversity with age involved lost richness and lost evenness.

This receptor was obtained from a human donor with a solid tumor. This chain links TRBV20-1 with TRBJ2-7; 7 bases map to TRBD2. The sample consisted of blood. The CDR3 nucleotides are TGCAGTGCTAGAGATATCCCCGTGGGAGGGGCGGTTGTCTACGAGCAGTACTTC. It encodes CSARDIPVGGAVVYEQYF.